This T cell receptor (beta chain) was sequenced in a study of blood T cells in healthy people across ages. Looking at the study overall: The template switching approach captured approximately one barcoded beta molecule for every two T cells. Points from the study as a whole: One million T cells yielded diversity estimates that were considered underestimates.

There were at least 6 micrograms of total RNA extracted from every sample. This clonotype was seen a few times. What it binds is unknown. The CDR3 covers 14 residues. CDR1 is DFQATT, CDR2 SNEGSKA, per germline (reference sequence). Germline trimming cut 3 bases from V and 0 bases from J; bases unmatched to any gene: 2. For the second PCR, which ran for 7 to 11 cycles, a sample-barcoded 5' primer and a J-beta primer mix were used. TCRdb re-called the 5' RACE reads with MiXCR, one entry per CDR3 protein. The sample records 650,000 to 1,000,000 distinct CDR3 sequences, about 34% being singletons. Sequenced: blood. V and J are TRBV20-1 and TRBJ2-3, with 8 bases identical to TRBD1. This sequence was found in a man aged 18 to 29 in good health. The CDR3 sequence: CSARTGASTDTQYF. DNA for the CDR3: TGCAGTGCTAGGACAGGGGCCAGCACAGATACGCAGTATTTT.